What follows is one T cell receptor (beta chain) and its context. What it recognizes is unknown. On sorted subsets, replicate PCRs used 200 to 250 ng DNA, or 25,000 to 35,000 T cell genomes. Sequencing was performed with immunoSEQ multiplex PCR; in TCRdb, only in-frame clones are kept and a portion is missing. The sample yields about 640,000 clones, less than 80% seen once. The V gene's germline CDR1 is MNHEY and CDR2 SVGAGI. The V and J ends lost 6 bases and 7 bases respectively, with 9 bases between them. This CDR3 spans 11 amino acids. The data are from a study of shared clonotypes between healthy human individuals. Across the whole study: In total, the donors were two women and a few men aged 18 to 49. Regarding the study as a whole: With few donors, the genetic and exposure-history diversity represented was limited.

Sequencing input: memory CD4+ T cells sorted from blood. As to subset: CD45RA-negative fraction. The sequence derives from a young woman in good health. This sequence joins TRBV6-5 and TRBJ1-2; D is ambiguous. The CDR3 DNA is TGTGCCAGCAGGGACTTTCGTGGCTACACCTTC. Its translation: CASRDFRGYTF.